The 18 T cell receptor beta chains below come from one sample, sequenced in a study of T-cell memory formation after mild COVID-19. TCRdb reanalysed the 5' RACE reads using MiXCR and keeps one entry per CDR3 protein. The table shows 300,000 to 400,000 distinct CDR3 sequences, with around 30% occurring only once. Sample: PBMCs or a T cell subset sorted from them (not recorded which). All receptors come from an adult woman who had mild COVID-19 (a few samples of this study predate the infection). Cell type and time point are not known.

For the CDR3, the DNA is TGTGCCAGCCGACTCCACGGCCTCGGCACCTATAATTCACCCCTCCACTTT. Translated: CASRLHGLGTYNSPLHF. This sequence joins TRBV12-3 or TRBV12-4 and TRBJ1-6; no definite D call. The CDR3 is made up of 17 amino acids. V lost 8 bases and J lost 2, with 19 bases in between.

V gene TRBV2 combines with J gene TRBJ2-3, with D unresolved. CDR1 is SNHLY and CDR2 is FYNNEI in the germline V gene. Deletions cut 11 bases from V and 2 bases from J, with 8 bases between. This CDR3 spans 11 amino acids. CDR3 nucleotide sequence: TGTGCCGCTAAAGTCACAGATACGCAGTATTTT. Its protein is CAAKVTDTQYF.

The V and J genes are TRBV25-1 and TRBJ2-7; 10 nucleotides align to TRBD2. The CDR3 sequence is 17 residues long. Germline CDR1 is MGHDK and CDR2 is SYGVNS. J lost 7 bases, V lost 1 base, and 13 bases had no gene match. For the CDR3, the DNA is TGTGCCAGCAGTGAATCTCGGAGTAGCGGGAGGTTATTAGAGCAGTACTTC. This sequence encodes CASSESRSSGRLLEQYF.

The genes are TRBV5-6 and TRBJ1-1; D is undetermined. V was pared by 3 bases and J by 5 bases, with 5 bases between. Germline CDR1 and CDR2: SGHDT and YYEEEE. This CDR3 is 11 amino acids long. The CDR3 coding sequence is TGTGCCAGCAGCTATAGTACTGAAGCTTTCTTT. Its translation is CASSYSTEAFF. The full variable domain, with the rest looked up from reference TRBV5-6 and TRBJ1-1, is DAGVTQSPTHLIKTRGQQVTLRCSPKSGHDTVSWYQQALGQGPQFIFQYYEEEERQRGNFPDRFSGHQFPNYSSELNVNALLLGDSALYLCASSYSTEAFFGQGTRLTVV.

This clonotype was detected ten times or more. The V call is TRBV5-1, the J call TRBJ2-7, with TRBD1 as a possible D gene (5 bases). The CDR3 length is 13 residues. Between the trimmed V and J ends, which lost 3 bases and 3 bases, there was a span of 10 bases. Per the germline V gene, CDR1 is SGHRS and CDR2 is YFSETQ. The CDR3 reads CASSSKDIYEQYF. CDR3 nucleotides: TGCGCCAGCAGCTCGAAGGACATCTACGAGCAGTACTTC.

The chain combines TRBV29-1 with TRBJ1-1; D remains unclear. Germline CDR1 is SQVTM and CDR2 is ANQGSEA. The V end was cut by 3 bases, the J end by 2 bases, with 10 bases between. This CDR3 comprises 13 residues. The CDR3 here is CSVELNFNTEAFF. As DNA, the CDR3 is TGCAGCGTTGAGTTAAACTTTAACACTGAAGCTTTCTTT.

V and J are TRBV4-2 and TRBJ2-6; D is unresolved. V lost 8 bases, J lost 0 bases, and 14 bases lay in between. The CDR3 runs to 16 residues. Per germline, CDR1 LGHNA and CDR2 YNFKEQ. CDR3: CASLVDVLSGANVLTF. The CDR3 DNA is TGTGCCAGCCTAGTGGACGTTCTCTCTGGGGCCAACGTCCTGACTTTC.

The CDR3 nucleotides are TGCGCCAGCTCCTCCGGCGGAGAGAACACTGAAGCTTTCTTT. Protein: CASSSGGENTEAFF. This chain uses TRBV5-1 with TRBJ1-1, with D hard to call. Germline V gives CDR1 SGHRS, CDR2 YFSETQ. CDR3 length: 14 residues. The V gene lost 7 bases and the J gene lost 1 base, with 14 bases spanning the gap.

The genes are TRBV6-6 and TRBJ1-2, with D uncertain. The length of the CDR3 is 14 residues. Germline loops: CDR1 MNHNY, CDR2 SVGAGI (reference sequence). V was pared by 2 bases and J by 4 bases, with 11 bases between. The CDR3 loop is CASSYDREGYGYTF. CDR3 nucleotides: TGTGCCAGCAGTTACGACCGGGAGGGCTATGGCTACACCTTC.

V gene TRBV7-8 combines with J gene TRBJ2-2, with 7 nucleotides matching TRBD1. Per germline, CDR1 SGHVS and CDR2 FQNEAQ. V shed 5 bases, J shed 1 base, and the junction held 7 bases outside the gene matches. The CDR3 has 16 residues. CDR3 region: CASSQRQGRNTGELFF. CDR3 in DNA: TGTGCCAGCAGCCAGAGACAGGGCAGGAACACCGGGGAGCTGTTTTTT.

The chain employs TRBV4-3 and TRBJ1-5; D might be TRBD1 (5 bases). Trimming removed 0 bases at V and 4 bases at J, with 16 bases between. CDR3 length equals 17 residues. Germline V gene data show CDR1 as LGHNA and CDR2 as YSLEER. CDR3: CASSQDLGDTWNQPQHF. The CDR3 nucleotides read TGCGCCAGCAGCCAAGATTTGGGGGATACGTGGAATCAGCCCCAGCATTTT.

This clonotype was observed a few times. This chain uses TRBV7-9 with TRBJ2-1; D is perhaps TRBD1 (5 bases). CDR1 and CDR2 from the germline V gene are SEHNR and FQNEAQ (reference sequence). V dropped 7 bases and J dropped 3 bases, with 16 bases sitting between them. This CDR3 has 15 residues. The CDR3 protein is CASILGVTNYNEQFF. DNA for the CDR3: TGTGCCAGCATTTTAGGGGTGACCAACTACAATGAGCAGTTCTTC.

This clonotype appeared a few times. This chain uses TRBV29-1 with TRBJ2-1, with 10 bases identical to TRBD2. This CDR3 has 13 amino acids. V lost 6 bases, J lost 4 bases, and 3 bases stayed unmatched. Germline V lookup: CDR1 SQVTM, CDR2 ANQGSEA. The CDR3 spells CSVVAGGYNEQFF. In nucleotides, the CDR3 is TGCAGCGTGGTAGCGGGAGGATACAATGAGCAGTTCTTC.

This clonotype was counted a few times. CDR3 DNA sequence: TGTGCCAGCAGCCCCTCTGGACAGGGACGAGATACGCAGTATTTT. This gives the protein CASSPSGQGRDTQYF. V and J are TRBV6-5 and TRBJ2-3; 8 bases fit TRBD1. Germline loops: CDR1 MNHEY, CDR2 SVGAGI. The CDR3 is made up of 15 amino acids. J was trimmed by 5 bases and V by 6 bases; bases with no gene match: 10.

The rearrangement links TRBV27 to TRBJ2-1, with 8 positions matching TRBD2. The CDR3 length is 16 residues. CDR1 and CDR2 (germline): MNHEY, SMNVEV (reference sequence). V lost 0 bases, J lost 9 bases, and 10 bases stayed unmatched. CDR3 region: CASSLSPGLAWVEQFF. The CDR3 region has the DNA TGTGCCAGCAGTTTATCTCCCGGACTAGCTTGGGTTGAGCAGTTCTTC.

Only a few counts were recorded for this clonotype. The chain recombines TRBV19 with TRBJ2-6; 9 bases map to TRBD1. The CDR3 runs 18 residues. Unmatched junction bases numbered 12, after V lost 5 bases and J lost 4 bases. From germline, CDR1 is LNHDA and CDR2 SQIVND (reference sequence). CDR3: CASSRIPGQGPGANVLTF. DNA of the CDR3: TGTGCCAGTAGTCGTATACCGGGACAGGGTCCGGGGGCCAACGTCCTGACTTTC.

This chain joins TRBV7-2 and TRBJ2-1; D ambiguous. V was pared by 1 base and J by 4 bases, with 11 bases between. This CDR3 spans 15 amino acids. In germline, CDR1 is SGHTA, CDR2 FQGNSA. In nucleotides, the CDR3 is TGTGCCAGCAGCTTAGGAGGCCTAACTTACAATGAGCAGTTCTTC. Encoded protein: CASSLGGLTYNEQFF.

CDR3 coding DNA: TGTGCCAGCAGCCCAAGGGACCTTATTGGCTACACCTTC. It specifies CASSPRDLIGYTF. V is TRBV7-3 and J is TRBJ1-2; D possibly corresponds to TRBD1 (5 bases). V was cut by 5 bases and J by 7 bases, with 14 bases left in between. The CDR3 sequence is 13 residues long. CDR1 SGHTA and CDR2 FQGTGA come from the germline V gene.